This T cell receptor beta chain was documented in a study of T cells after yellow fever vaccination. Study context: Low-cell-number fractions were prepared with SMART-Seq v4 Ultra Low Input. Findings and caveats of the study: Clonotypes appearing in both CD4 and CD8 compartments existed, and their share was small. Post-booster reappearance was seen for most primary-vaccination clones (roughly 96% CD4, around 88% CD8).

In making TCR cDNA, 5'RACE template switching added a universal primer site and UMIs to it. TCRdb re-derived calls from the 5' RACE reads in MiXCR, one entry per CDR3 protein. The sample has 300,000 or so distinct CDR3 sequences, about 7.8% seen once. This clonotype was seen more than once but under ten times. Its cognate antigen is unknown. The sample here was PBMCs, taken about 49 days after the first yellow fever vaccination. The clonotype comes from a man in his late teens or twenties who received the YFV17D yellow fever vaccine.

Written as DNA, the CDR3 is TGTGCCAGCAGTCCTAACCCGAGAGGACAGGGGTACGGCTACACCTTC. It specifies CASSPNPRGQGYGYTF. This sequence joins TRBV6-1 and TRBJ1-2; 9 bases map to TRBD1. There are 16 residues in the CDR3. V lost 5 bases to trimming and J lost 8 bases; unmatched junction nucleotides: 15. The V gene's germline CDR1 is MNHNS and CDR2 SASEGT.